This TCR beta chain was identified during a study of cytomegalovirus exposure and HLA in healthy donors (TCRdb year 2017). Study-level background: An earlier analysis of some 600 of the donors reported roughly 300 Gb of sequence data and around 110 million unique TCR beta sequences obtained from approximately 180 million T cells. An early release that covered about 640 HLA-typed donors contained approximately 320 gigabases of sequencing data and roughly 84 million unique TCR sequences. Of the 350 to 450 genotyped donors, 65% to 90% fell in the genetic ancestry cluster associated with self-reported Caucasian donors. The study aimed to test whether signatures of past pathogen exposure could be identified by cataloging public T cell receptors. The study profiled the T cell repertoires of 500 to 800 subjects by immunosequencing and related them to cytomegalovirus serostatus. Besides the first cohort of roughly 700 subjects, a separate validation cohort made up of 120 different subjects was used. High-throughput TCR immunosequencing, statistical association of individual TCRs with disease status, and machine learning were combined to predict cytomegalovirus infection status. A later analysis re-examined previously published TCR beta repertoires from more than 550 donors and added high-resolution HLA genotyping to investigate patterns of TCR occurrence. The later analysis used no new phenotypic data to find candidate immune exposures, relying instead on TCR beta sequences and their occurrence across donors. An earlier analysis of 500 to 650 of the donors applied high-throughput TCR beta sequencing to assess whether each TCR beta V gene segment acted as functional or pseudogenic. Donor age, sex, ethnicity and CMV serostatus were compiled alongside the repertoire data. A later genetic analysis used genome-wide SNP genotypes for about 65% of the 666 donors, treating that subset as a discovery cohort. All discovery cohort repertoires had been generated using a single sequencing platform. HLA typing included class I and class II loci at four-digit resolution. Typing coverage varied by locus: about 620-640 donors for A, B, C, DRB1 and DQB1; approximately 560 for DQA1; 600 to 610 for DPA1; some 470 for DPB1. About five DR-DQ haplotypes were handled as single units for association and clustering, since linkage in the cohort was strong. Among over 350 genotyped donors of the cohort, an average of 235,054 unique TCR beta nucleotide sequences were sequenced per donor, around 20% of them non-productive. Here is what the overall study found, with its caveats: The presence/absence analyses assumed that sequencing depth was roughly uniform across donors, and that assumption may not be true. In a later genetic analysis, a missense DCLRE1C variant was associated with V-gene and J-gene trimming of TCR beta chains, and the association was replicated in an independent cohort. According to a later analysis, TCR association rates differed among HLA loci, with DRB1 alleles showing the most associated TCRs and HLA-C alleles showing the fewest. It was suggested by the authors that the approach could potentially be generalized to other disease states and immunological phenotypes. A later analysis found that most CMV-associated TCR beta chains appeared HLA-restricted, with HLA associations seemingly driven largely by CMV exposure. In a later analysis, HLA-associated TCR beta chains showed more clonal expansion and lower generation probabilities than non-associated chains that were equally common. In vitro tests confirmed that a few of the cytomegalovirus-associated TCR beta chains recognize cytomegalovirus antigens. Over 15 rarely observed V segments, including chromosome 9 orphons, were excluded from the earlier analysis of about 610 of the donors because counts were too low. At a false discovery rate of 0.05, a later analysis linked around 15,000 TCR beta sequences to specific HLA alleles. A cluster of highly shared sequence variants was judged likely to be a technical artifact of the sequencing pipeline. Correlated functional status among segregating V segments might reflect linkage disequilibrium, but an unknown experimental factor could not be ruled out. Across donors, most TCR sequences were observed very rarely, whereas some public TCRs were present in many individuals. A further reported finding was that TCR beta sequences accurately predicted the HLA-A and HLA-B alleles for most subjects in the first cohort. In both the original and validation cohorts, the classifier was reported to diagnose cytomegalovirus status with high specificity and sensitivity. Some IMGT-functional V segments, including TRBV6-2 and TRBV6-3, could not be told apart with the 87-base-pair reads, so those segments were excluded. The cohort was sequenced for TCR beta chains only, and without alpha or paired-chain data the features that could be detected were limited. A later genetic analysis reported fewer N-insertions in productive TCRs among donors in an Asian-associated ancestry cluster than the roughly 720-donor mean. In an earlier analysis of around 600 of the donors, most TCR beta V segments appeared in productive rearrangements about 90% or about 30% of the time, broadly matching IMGT annotations. In the study, 164 TCR beta chains were listed as associated with cytomegalovirus. Immune exposure information for the cohort was limited to CMV serostatus. Assigning TCR associations to individual alleles was difficult when HLA alleles, especially DR and DQ, strongly co-occurred. Several of the top co-occurrence clusters appeared to be linked to parvovirus B19, influenza, CMV and Epstein-Barr virus, according to a later analysis. Because some donors lacked HLA typing at each locus, the association tests relied only on the typed subset.

The germline V and J ends show losses of 5 bases and 1 base respectively, and no gene match explains 5 bases of the junction. Reading from cysteine to phenylalanine, the CDR3 counts 15 amino acids. The sequence is cut down to CDR3 DNA, 45 bases in frame from base 1. Per the germline V gene (reference sequence), MNHEY is the CDR1 and SMNVEV is the CDR2. In total, 500 to 700 healthy bone marrow donors made up the cohort. All cohort members were sampled while nominally healthy, although unrecorded immune exposures were likely present. The donor was CMV seronegative and belonged to the group of 350 or so seronegative cohort members. A peripheral blood sample was provided by each donor, and peripheral blood mononuclear cells were used for TCR beta sequencing. Genomic DNA extraction from the blood cell samples was performed with the Qiagen DNeasy Blood Extraction Kit. Libraries were made using the immunoSEQ multiplex PCR assay. The multiplex PCR relied on a mix of 60 forward primers for TCR Vbeta segments and 13 reverse primers for TCR Jbeta segments. A multiplex PCR assay on genomic DNA amplified the CDR3 region of rearranged TCR beta genes. On the Illumina HiSeq System, the amplified TCR beta libraries were sequenced as 87-base-pair reads. The authors' pipeline ran thus. A later analysis tallied 75 million to 85 million unique TCR beta chains across the 666 repertoires, and roughly 11 million of those chains were shared by two or more donors. Raw reads were error-corrected and collapsed into unique sequences by a nearest-neighbor algorithm in which closely related sequences were merged to remove PCR and sequencing errors. CDR3 sequences were aligned to IMGT reference sequences to assign V, D and J gene segments. Each retained sequence needed at least a six-nucleotide match to both a V gene segment and a J gene segment. Rearrangements were classified as productive when the CDR3 lacked stop codons and remained in frame with V and J, and all other rearrangements were classified as non-productive. Following IMGT convention, CDR3 was defined as the stretch from the second conserved V-encoded cysteine to the conserved J-encoded phenylalanine. The earlier analysis of fewer than 700 of the donors excluded sequences that lacked an unambiguous match to a single V gene segment. An earlier analysis of roughly 590 of the donors called V segments functional above 56.7% productive rearrangements and segregating when the between-donor standard deviation exceeded 5%. A statistical classification framework was built for diagnosing cytomegalovirus status from the catalog of TCR beta chain sequences. In a later analysis, V and J genes were assigned by comparing TCR nucleotide sequences against IMGT/GENE-DB human TR gene sequences. Using the TCRdist pipeline, a later analysis assigned CDR3 sequences along with most-parsimonious VDJ recombination scenarios. A later analysis defined each TCR beta chain by its CDR3 amino acid sequence plus V-gene family, and excluded reads lacking a unique V-gene family. A later analysis removed 500 to 650 highly shared, low-generation-probability nucleotide sequences to deal with suspected cross-contamination and a sequencing artifact. For each public chain, a later analysis derived a clonal expansion index from normalized ranks of inferred template counts within each repertoire. A later analysis computed generation probabilities with a VDJ recombination model fitted to out-of-frame rearrangements, and checked the results against IGoR. A later analysis scored TCR-TCR, TCR-HLA and TCR-CMV co-occurrence with hypergeometric tests, applying a repertoire-size bias correction to TCR pairs. To estimate false discovery rates, a later analysis permuted the HLA or CMV assignments 20 times. In a later analysis, co-occurring TCRs were grouped using DBSCAN, and TCRdist sequence similarity was added for clustering within HLA-allele-positive subsets. Co-occurrence clustering excluded repertoires with fewer than 30,000 or more than 120,000 public chains, plus five with anomalous nucleotide sharing. TCRdb's version of the immuneACCESS table is confined to in-frame rearrangements and falls short of the full clone set. An unresolved V gene accounts for under half of the shortfall where checked; the remainder is of unknown origin. The V and J calls and clone size are taken from that table; D and trimming were inferred from the DNA. A total of hundreds of thousands of clones appear in this sample, approximately 80% of them only once. The ten largest clones represent 15% to 19% of the sample.

To note about this clone: Its specific antigen is unknown. No base qualities exist here, and no much larger clone lies one base off it.

The source is a man aged 40-55 years in good health and CMV-seronegative. The specimen was PBMCs. The rearrangement joined TRBV27 to TRBJ1-2; the junction holds 9 bases that match TRBD1. The sequenced DNA: TGTGCCAGCAGTCTTGGGACAGGGATTAACTATGGCTACACCTTC. Its protein is CASSLGTGINYGYTF.